This TCR beta chain originates from a study of cytomegalovirus exposure and HLA in healthy donors (dated by TCRdb to 2016 to 2017). Regarding the study in general: In an earlier analysis of under 750 of the donors, about 260 Gb of sequence data and 90 million to 120 million unique TCR beta sequences from roughly 180 million T cells were reported. An early release covering 550 to 700 HLA-typed donors comprised about 290 gigabases of sequencing data and approximately 80 million unique TCR sequences. Among the approximately 400 genotyped donors, approximately 81% belonged to the genetic ancestry cluster associated with self-reported Caucasian donors. The study was designed to test whether signatures of past pathogen exposure could be identified by cataloging public T cell receptors. The T cell repertoires of around 670 subjects were profiled by immunosequencing and related to cytomegalovirus serostatus. Along with the approximately 700-subject first cohort, a separate validation cohort of roughly 110 different subjects was used. To predict cytomegalovirus infection status, the study brought together high-throughput TCR immunosequencing, statistical association of individual TCRs with disease status, and machine learning. In a later analysis, previously published TCR beta repertoires from 550 to 750 donors were re-analyzed and high-resolution HLA genotyping was added so that TCR occurrence patterns could be studied. The later analysis used no new phenotypic data to find candidate immune exposures, relying instead on TCR beta sequences and their occurrence across donors. An earlier analysis of approximately 630 of the donors applied high-throughput TCR beta sequencing to assess whether each TCR beta V gene segment acted as functional or pseudogenic. Donor age, sex, ethnicity and CMV serostatus were collected together with the repertoire data. Genome-wide SNP genotypes for about 65% of the 666 donors were used in a later genetic analysis, which treated that subset as a discovery cohort. Every discovery cohort repertoire had been produced on one sequencing platform. Both class I and class II loci were covered by HLA typing, at four-digit resolution. The number of typed donors differed by locus: about 620-630 for A, B, C, DRB1 and DQB1; 522 for DQA1; over 600 for DPA1; and 400 to 480 for DPB1. Roughly 5 DR-DQ haplotypes were handled as single units for association and clustering, since linkage in the cohort was strong. Among some 400 genotyped donors of the cohort, an average of around 240,000 unique TCR beta nucleotide sequences were sequenced per donor, roughly 18% of them non-productive.

There are 14 amino acids in the CDR3, from cysteine to phenylalanine inclusive. Of the read, only the CDR3 DNA is kept; its 42 bases are in frame from base 1. At the junction V is shortened by 3 bases and J by 4 bases; bases outside the gene matches: 4. The germline V gene sets CDR1 to SGDLS and CDR2 to YYNGEE. Results the study describes overall, beyond this receptor: Linkage disequilibrium might explain the correlated functional status among segregating V segments, but an unknown experimental factor could not be excluded. For the cohort, immune exposure information was limited to CMV serostatus. An earlier analysis of approximately 540 of the donors showed that most TCR beta V segments appeared in productive rearrangements either about 87% or about 30% of the time, which broadly matched IMGT annotations. The authors suggested that the approach could potentially be extended to other disease states and immunological phenotypes. In a later analysis, TCR association rates were found to vary across HLA loci, with the most associated TCRs seen for DRB1 alleles and the fewest for HLA-C alleles. Most CMV-associated TCR beta chains appeared to be HLA-restricted in a later analysis, and the HLA associations seemed to be driven largely by CMV exposure. Sequencing depth was assumed to be roughly uniform across donors in the presence/absence analyses, though that assumption may not hold. Compared with equally common non-associated chains, HLA-associated TCR beta chains in a later analysis were more clonally expanded and had lower generation probabilities. In a later analysis, 16,951 TCR beta sequences were associated with specific HLA alleles at a false discovery rate of 0.05. A group of highly shared sequence variants was considered likely to be a technical artifact of the sequencing pipeline. This cohort had only TCR beta chains sequenced, and the lack of alpha or paired-chain data limited which features could be detected. Fewer than 20 rarely observed V segments, including chromosome 9 orphons, were excluded from the earlier analysis of almost 600 of the donors because counts were too low. A further reported finding was that TCR beta sequences accurately predicted the HLA-A and HLA-B alleles for most subjects in the first cohort. Because HLA typing was missing for some donors at each locus, association tests included only the typed subset. Across donors, most TCR sequences were observed very rarely, whereas some public TCRs were present in many individuals. In a later genetic analysis, a missense DCLRE1C variant was associated with V-gene and J-gene trimming of TCR beta chains, and the association was replicated in an independent cohort. In a later analysis, several top co-occurrence clusters were reported to appear linked to parvovirus B19, influenza, CMV and Epstein-Barr virus. Some IMGT-functional V segments, including TRBV6-2 and TRBV6-3, could not be told apart with the 87-base-pair reads, so those segments were excluded. Compared with the approximately 700-donor mean, donors in an Asian-associated ancestry cluster had fewer N-insertions in productive TCRs, according to a later genetic analysis. When HLA alleles, especially DR and DQ, strongly co-occurred, TCR associations were difficult to assign to individual alleles. In both the original and validation cohorts, the classifier was reported to diagnose cytomegalovirus status with high specificity and sensitivity. A total of fewer than 200 TCR beta chains were listed by the study as associated with cytomegalovirus. Three of the identified cytomegalovirus-associated TCR beta chains were confirmed in vitro to be specific for cytomegalovirus antigens.

In total, approximately 690 healthy bone marrow donors made up the cohort. All cohort members were sampled while nominally healthy, although unrecorded immune exposures were likely present. The donor was CMV seropositive and was included in the group of 270 or so seropositive cohort members. Each donor provided a peripheral blood sample, and peripheral blood mononuclear cells were used for TCR beta sequencing. Genomic DNA extraction from the blood cell samples was performed with the Qiagen DNeasy Blood Extraction Kit. The library was prepared using the immunoSEQ multiplex PCR assay. A mixture of 60 forward primers for TCR Vbeta segments and 13 reverse primers for TCR Jbeta segments was used in the multiplex PCR. The CDR3 region of rearranged TCR beta genes was amplified from genomic DNA by a multiplex PCR assay. On the Illumina HiSeq System, the amplified TCR beta libraries were sequenced as 87-base-pair reads. Regarding the original processing steps: In a later analysis, approximately 74 million unique TCR beta chains were counted across the roughly 610 repertoires, and approximately 11 million of these chains were shared by at least two donors. Raw reads were error-corrected and collapsed into unique sequences by a nearest-neighbor algorithm in which closely related sequences were merged to remove PCR and sequencing errors. To assign V, D and J gene segments, CDR3 sequences were aligned to IMGT reference sequences. For a sequence to be retained, a match of at least six nucleotides was required to both a V gene segment and a J gene segment. A rearrangement was called productive if the CDR3 had no stop codons and remained in frame with V and J, and every other rearrangement was called non-productive. Following IMGT convention, CDR3 was defined as the stretch from the second conserved V-encoded cysteine up to the conserved J-encoded phenylalanine. The earlier analysis of some 550 of the donors excluded any sequence lacking an unambiguous match to a single V gene segment. In an earlier analysis of several hundred of the donors, V segments were called functional above 56.7% productive rearrangements and were called segregating when the between-donor standard deviation exceeded 5%. A statistical classification framework was built for diagnosing cytomegalovirus status from the catalog of TCR beta chain sequences. V and J gene assignment, in a later analysis, came from comparing TCR nucleotide sequences with IMGT/GENE-DB human TR gene sequences. In a later analysis, CDR3 sequences and most-parsimonious VDJ recombination scenarios were assigned using the TCRdist pipeline. In a later analysis, each TCR beta chain was defined by its CDR3 amino acid sequence together with its V-gene family, and reads lacking a unique V-gene family were excluded. In a later analysis, 500 to 700 highly shared, low-generation-probability nucleotide sequences were removed to address suspected cross-contamination and a sequencing artifact. In a later analysis, a clonal expansion index was calculated for each public chain from normalized within-repertoire ranks of inferred template counts. A later analysis computed generation probabilities with a VDJ recombination model fitted to out-of-frame rearrangements, and checked the results against IGoR. Hypergeometric tests were used in a later analysis to score TCR-TCR, TCR-HLA and TCR-CMV co-occurrence, with a repertoire-size bias correction applied to the TCR pairs. In a later analysis, false discovery rates were estimated by permuting HLA or CMV assignments 20 times. In a later analysis, co-occurring TCRs were grouped using DBSCAN, and TCRdist sequence similarity was added for clustering within HLA-allele-positive subsets. Co-occurrence clustering excluded repertoires with fewer than 30,000 or more than 120,000 public chains, plus five with anomalous nucleotide sharing. The source is immuneACCESS, and TCRdb retained only in-frame sequences with V and J called. Part of the clones is not carried over; for the studies checked, unresolved V genes explain less than half of this, and the remainder is unexplained. D and trimming were read from the DNA, whereas the V and J calls and clone size are those reported in that table. For this sample there are some 180,000 clones; about 83% appear just once. The ten largest clones capture under 2% of the sample.

Turning to this clone: Its antigen is currently not known. No base qualities exist here, and no much larger clone lies one base off it.

The sequence was obtained from a man aged 40-50 years in good health and CMV-seropositive. The sequence joins TRBV9 to TRBJ1-1, and TRBD1 matches 9 of the central bases. The specimen sequenced was PBMCs. CDR3 region: CASSAGQGSTEAFF. The nucleotides read TGTGCCAGCAGCGCGGGACAGGGAAGCACTGAAGCTTTCTTT.